Reported below is one T cell receptor (beta chain). A single record per CDR3 protein comes from TCRdb applying MiXCR to the RT-PCR reads. The data show 150,000 to 200,000 distinct CDR3 sequences, roughly 31% seen once. The V gene lost 2 bases and the J gene lost 2 bases, with 9 bases spanning the gap. Germline loops: CDR1 SGHVS, CDR2 FNYEAQ. There are 15 residues in the CDR3. This entry is derived from a study of patients and donors after allogeneic stem cell transplantation. Material for sequencing was blood, either unsorted or a sorted T cell fraction (not recorded which). The rearrangement links TRBV7-6 to TRBJ1-4; no clear D gene. The sequence came from a human donor who was either an allogeneic HSCT recipient or a stem cell or donor lymphocyte infusion donor (not recorded which). It is not recorded whose cells these are; they may come from a transplant donor. DNA for the CDR3: TGTGCCAGCAGCTTAAGGGCGTATACTAATGAAAAACTGTTTTTT. This encodes CASSLRAYTNEKLFF.